This TCR beta chain stems from a study of shared clonotypes between healthy human individuals. Study results and limitations: Clonotype sharing across several donors was observed for around 4.8% of naive CD4 clonotypes.

The donors were all Caucasian adults (living in Nashville, Tennessee). A note on this clone: Its matching antigen is unknown.

Data came from immunoSEQ multiplex PCR; TCRdb stores just in-frame clones and leaves some out. The table shows about 690,000 clones, with 80% to 95% occurring only once. Germline V gene sequence: CDR1 MDHEN, CDR2 SYDVKM. The V segment lost 6 bases and the J segment 2 bases; nucleotides outside the gene matches: 18. The CDR3 covers 18 residues. The clonotype comes from a man younger than 35 in good health. Some clones in this sample may be carry-over from other donors' samples. Specimen: memory CD8+ T cells from PBMCs. As to subset: CD45RO+ cells pooled with CCR7-negative TemRA cells. V and J are TRBV28 and TRBJ2-7; TRBD2 aligns across 8 bases. The CDR3 loop reads CASSNPPLSGSPPYEQYF. In DNA form, the CDR3 reads TGTGCCAGCAGCAACCCCCCTCTAAGCGGGAGCCCCCCCTACGAGCAGTACTTC.